These 18 T cell receptor beta chains were sequenced from one sample in a study of naive and memory T cell subsets. An equimolar mix of two oligonucleotides served as the beta constant-region primer for TRBC1 and TRBC2. Four rounds of PCR amplified the ligated cDNA using nested alpha and beta constant-region primers plus SP2. TCRdb processed the UMI-ligation and nested PCR reads anew with MiXCR; each CDR3 protein has one entry. The table includes about 140,000 distinct CDR3 sequences, around 21% detected once. Whole-study results and caveats: Especially in CD8 cells, naive repertoires contained a few larger clonotypes, possibly CD45RA-re-expressing memory cells.

No antigen is known for these receptors. The sample taken for sequencing was naive CD8+ T cells from blood. The receptors were sampled from a human donor in good health.

This sequence joins TRBV5-1 and TRBJ1-1; maybe TRBD1 (6 bases). This CDR3 has 15 residues. CDR1 is SGHRS and CDR2 is YFSETQ in the germline V gene. V shed 5 bases and J shed 4 bases, with 18 bases lying between them. The CDR3 region is CASRWTAGGGTEAFF. CDR3 coding DNA: TGCGCCAGCAGGTGGACAGCCGGTGGGGGCACTGAAGCTTTCTTT.

In its sample, this clonotype was seen a few times. The chain joins TRBV25-1 to TRBJ2-7, with no clear D. Germline CDR1 MGHDK, CDR2 SYGVNS. Trimming removed 3 bases at V and 2 bases at J, with 14 bases between. CDR3 length equals 15 residues. The CDR3 protein is CASSDPTTATYEQYF. As DNA, the CDR3 is TGTGCCAGCAGTGACCCAACAACCGCTACCTACGAGCAGTACTTC.

This clonotype occurred a few times. V is TRBV27 and J is TRBJ1-2; D is ambiguous. The V end was cut by 3 bases, the J end by 2 bases, with 7 bases between. Germline-derived CDR1 and CDR2 are MNHEY and SMNVEV (reference sequence). CDR3 length: 13 residues. In DNA form, the CDR3 reads TGTGCCAGCAGTTTGTCACGGAACTATGGCTACACCTTC. This sequence encodes CASSLSRNYGYTF.

The V call is TRBV29-1, the J call TRBJ1-5; possibly TRBD1 for D (6 bases). Germline lookup yields CDR1 SQVTM and CDR2 ANQGSEA. There are 13 residues in the CDR3. The V end was cut by 4 bases, the J end by 1 base, with 8 bases between. CDR3 nucleotides: TGCAGCGTTGCTAGGGGGAGCAATCAGCCCCAGCATTTT. It is translated as CSVARGSNQPQHF. Using reference TRBV29-1 and TRBJ1-5 for the parts outside the CDR3, the full variable domain is SAVISQKPSRDICQRGTSLTIQCQVDSQVTMMFWYRQQPGQSLTLIATANQGSEATYESGFVIDKFPISRPNLTFSTLTVSNMSPEDSSIYLCSVARGSNQPQHFGDGTRLSIL.

This clonotype was observed a handful of times. The J gene is TRBJ2-7, the V gene TRBV7-9; 10 bases fit TRBD1. This CDR3 is 15 amino acids long. Germline CDR1 is SEHNR and CDR2 is FQNEAQ (reference sequence). Trimming took 4 bases from V and 3 from J; bases not matched to a gene: 6. The CDR3 nucleotides are TGTGCCAGCAGCTCAGACAGGGGGCTGGTCTACGAGCAGTACTTC. This sequence encodes CASSSDRGLVYEQYF.

The chain has TRBV6-5 and TRBJ2-7; perhaps TRBD1 as D (6 bases). The length of the CDR3 is 13 residues. V was shortened by 4 bases and J by 1 base, with 8 bases between the two germline ends. In germline, CDR1 is MNHEY, CDR2 SVGAGI. CDR3 sequence (DNA): TGTGCCAGCAGTTGGGGACATTCCTACGAGCAGTACTTC. Translated, it gives CASSWGHSYEQYF.

In its sample, this clonotype was seen a few times. This chain links TRBV9 with TRBJ2-3; D may be TRBD2 (6 bases). This CDR3 contains 16 residues. Trimming cost V 0 bases and J 2 bases, with 13 bases left between them. The germline V gene encodes CDR1 SGDLS and CDR2 YYNGEE. Here the CDR3 DNA reads TGTGCCAGCAGCGTAGGAGATGTGGGACTCACAGATACGCAGTATTTT. Amino acid sequence: CASSVGDVGLTDTQYF. The whole variable domain, filled in from reference TRBV9 and TRBJ2-3, reads DSGVTQTPKHLITATGQRVTLRCSPRSGDLSVYWYQQSLDQGLQFLIQYYNGEERAKGNILERFSAQQFPDLHSELNLSSLELGDSALYFCASSVGDVGLTDTQYFGPGTRLTVL.

Only a few counts were recorded for this clonotype. The V gene is TRBV29-1, the J gene TRBJ2-1; 8 bases map to TRBD2. There are 11 residues in the CDR3. Germline CDR1 reads SQVTM; CDR2 reads ANQGSEA. The CDR3 loop is CSTPTSGGQFF. Here the CDR3 DNA reads TGCAGTACCCCAACTAGCGGTGGGCAGTTCTTC.

The table lists this clonotype with a few counts. The chain joins TRBV5-6 to TRBJ1-2, with D possibly TRBD1 on 5 matching bases. The CDR3 runs to 13 residues. In germline, CDR1 is SGHDT, CDR2 YYEEEE. V lost 0 bases to trimming and J lost 4 bases, with 7 bases between them. This CDR3 is CASSLVTGYGYTF. The CDR3, as DNA: TGTGCCAGCAGCTTGGTAACAGGCTATGGCTACACCTTC.

The rearrangement links TRBV12-3 or TRBV12-4 to TRBJ2-1; tentatively, D is TRBD1 (5 bases). This CDR3 has 16 amino acids. V gave up 4 bases and J gave up 7 bases, with 20 bases separating them. The CDR3 bases are TGTGCCAGCAGTTCTAAGGGGCAGGGTATTTGGAATGAGCAGTTCTTC. Residues: CASSSKGQGIWNEQFF.

This sequence joins TRBV5-5 and TRBJ2-1; 11 bases align to TRBD2. The CDR3 spans 17 residues. V lost 2 bases, J lost 0 bases, and 4 bases stayed unmatched. Per the germline V gene, CDR1 is SGHKS and CDR2 is YYEKEE (reference sequence). The CDR3 DNA is TGTGCCAGCAGCTTCGTAGCGGGAGGGCTCTCCTACAATGAGCAGTTCTTC. Its protein is CASSFVAGGLSYNEQFF.

The chain combines TRBV27 with TRBJ2-4; a possible D gene is TRBD2 (6 bases). The CDR3 is made up of 13 amino acids. Germline values: CDR1 MNHEY, CDR2 SMNVEV (reference sequence). V was clipped by 2 bases and J by 8 bases, with 10 bases between them. The CDR3 nucleotides are TGTGCCAGCAGTTTAGACGGGAGAGACATTCAGTACTTC. This encodes CASSLDGRDIQYF.

CDR3 sequence reads: CASSQDFGADTQYF. CDR3 in DNA: TGCGCCAGCAGCCAAGATTTCGGGGCGGATACGCAGTATTTT. The gene calls are TRBV4-1 and TRBJ2-3; the D call may be TRBD1 or TRBD2 (5 bases each). Trimming left V 0 bases short and J 6 bases short, with 10 bases between. Germline CDR1 reads MGHRA; CDR2 reads YSYEKL. The CDR3 covers 14 residues.

This clonotype has a handful of counts. The V gene is TRBV7-9, the J gene TRBJ2-7; 7 nucleotides agree with TRBD2. Germline values: CDR1 SEHNR, CDR2 FQNEAQ (reference sequence). CDR3 length: 16 amino acids. V trimming: 5 bases; J trimming: 7 bases; junction bases outside the gene matches: 17. As DNA, the CDR3 is TGTGCCAGCAGCCCCAGTTTTGGGCGGGAGTCTACGGAGCAGTACTTC. This sequence encodes CASSPSFGRESTEQYF.

This clonotype was counted a few times. This chain joins TRBV15 and TRBJ1-1; possibly TRBD1 for D (5 bases). The V gene lost 5 bases and the J gene lost 3 bases, with 10 bases spanning the gap. The germline V gene encodes CDR1 LNHNV and CDR2 YYDKDF (reference sequence). This CDR3 is built from 13 residues. The CDR3, as DNA: TGTGCCACCAGCCCAGGGTGGGACACTGAAGCTTTCTTT. It is translated as CATSPGWDTEAFF. The full variable domain, with the rest looked up from reference TRBV15 and TRBJ1-1, is DAMVIQNPRYQVTQFGKPVTLSCSQTLNHNVMYWYQQKSSQAPKLLFHYYDKDFNNEADTPDNFQSRRPNTSFCFLDIRSPGLGDTAMYLCATSPGWDTEAFFGQGTRLTVV.

The chain joins TRBV28 to TRBJ2-7; TRBD2 matches 8 bases. CDR1 and CDR2 from the germline V gene are MDHEN and SYDVKM. Trimming removed 5 bases from V and 6 bases from J; junction bases left unmatched: 12. This CDR3 spans 15 amino acids. As DNA, the CDR3 is TGTGCCAGCAGTCCCCTATTGTCGGGAGGGTTCGAGCAGTACTTC. It specifies CASSPLLSGGFEQYF.

This clonotype turned up a few times. V usage is TRBV27 and J usage is TRBJ2-7; 10 bases are a match to TRBD1. After removal of 5 bases from V and 3 bases from J, the junction contained 10 bases not matched to a gene. Germline assignment: CDR1 MNHEY and CDR2 SMNVEV (reference sequence). The CDR3 runs to 16 residues. The CDR3 loop is CASSPTGTGVIYEQYF. The CDR3 nucleotides are TGTGCCAGCAGTCCTACAGGGACAGGGGTTATCTACGAGCAGTACTTC.

The V gene is TRBV24-1, the J gene TRBJ2-1; the D is unclear. V was pared by 4 bases and J by 6 bases, with 12 bases between. Germline lookup yields CDR1 KGHDR and CDR2 SFDVKD. There are 14 residues in the CDR3. The CDR3 reads CATSEIDDGNEQFF. The CDR3 nucleotides are TGTGCCACCAGTGAGATCGACGATGGCAATGAGCAGTTCTTC.